A single sample gave rise to the 11 T cell receptor beta chains below, sequenced in a study of OX40 agonist ivuxolimab in advanced cancers. Profiled with immunoSEQ multiplex PCR; TCRdb holds only in-frame clones, not every one. Of roughly 68,000 clones in the sample, 80% to 90% are singletons; the top ten hold about 4%. The sequencing here drew on CD4+ or CD8+ T cells sorted from blood, taken in a trial of the OX40 agonist ivuxolimab. All receptors come from an adult with an advanced solid tumor such as melanoma, head and neck, liver or kidney cancer.

The chain carries TRBV6-1 and TRBJ1-1; 7 nucleotides align to TRBD1. Germline CDR1 reads MNHNS; CDR2 reads SASEGT. Trimming at V came to 5 bases and at J to 10 bases, leaving 4 bases not matched to a gene. The CDR3 length is 11 residues. The CDR3 nucleotides are TGTGCCAGCAGTCAGGGGGAGAGAGCTTTCTTT. It codes for CASSQGERAFF.

The chain combines TRBV5-1 with TRBJ1-3; tentatively, D is TRBD1 (6 bases). The ends were cut back, 4 bases at V and 2 bases at J, with 16 bases in the middle. This CDR3 contains 16 residues. Germline CDR1 reads SGHRS; CDR2 reads YFSETQ. CDR3 region: CASSIGQSSTGNTIYF. The CDR3, as DNA: TGCGCCAGCAGCATAGGACAGTCATCCACTGGAAACACCATATATTTT.

The chain employs TRBV27 and TRBJ1-2; TRBD1 matches at 7 bases. Per germline, CDR1 MNHEY and CDR2 SMNVEV (reference sequence). With V trimmed by 5 bases and J by 8 bases, 8 bases remained unmatched. CDR3 length: 13 residues. As DNA, the CDR3 is TGTGCCAGCAGTGCCAGACAGGGTCGCGGCTACACCTTC. Translated: CASSARQGRGYTF.

The chain recombines TRBV5-5 with TRBJ2-2, with 7 bases identical to TRBD1. Germline V lookup: CDR1 SGHKS, CDR2 YYEKEE (reference sequence). J was trimmed by 0 bases and V by 5 bases; bases with no gene match: 4. The CDR3 extends over 15 amino acids. The CDR3 DNA follows: TGTGCCAGCAGGCATGGGACAGCGAACACCGGGGAGCTGTTTTTT. Translation gives CASRHGTANTGELFF. The whole variable domain, filled in from reference TRBV5-5 and TRBJ2-2, reads DAGVTQSPTHLIKTRGQQVTLRCSPISGHKSVSWYQQVLGQGPQFIFQYYEKEERGRGNFPDRFSARQFPNYSSELNVNALLLGDSALYLCASRHGTANTGELFFGEGSRLTVL.

This rearrangement joins TRBV5-1 to TRBJ2-1, with 7 bases that match TRBD2. The junction had 15 bases not matched to a gene; V was cut back by 3 bases and J by 6 bases. The germline CDR1 and CDR2 sequences are SGHRS and YFSETQ. The CDR3 spans 17 residues. The CDR3 loop reads CASSSLFTGGSGNEQFF. CDR3 DNA sequence: TGCGCCAGCAGCTCGTTGTTCACTGGCGGGAGCGGCAATGAGCAGTTCTTC.

In this sample, this clone turned up once. The chain employs TRBV28 and TRBJ1-1; D might be TRBD1 (6 bases). This CDR3 region has 14 residues. Germline CDR1 reads MDHEN; CDR2 reads SYDVKM. With 3 bases removed from V and 9 bases from J, the gap between germline ends came to 17 bases. The CDR3 nucleotides are TGTGCCAGCAGTTTGGGGGGGGCGGGATTCAAAGCTTTCTTT. Translating it yields CASSLGGAGFKAFF.

The J gene is TRBJ2-2, the V gene TRBV7-8, with D tentatively TRBD1 (6 bases). Germline CDR1 and CDR2: SGHVS and FQNEAQ. Trimming took off 5 bases at V and 2 bases at J, with 12 bases between the two ends. The CDR3 totals 15 residues. The CDR3 loop is CASSPTGANTGELFF. CDR3 DNA: TGTGCCAGCAGCCCGACAGGCGCTAACACCGGGGAGCTGTTTTTT.

The V call is TRBV27, the J call TRBJ1-2, with D unclear. V was pared by 0 bases and J by 4 bases, with 9 bases between. This CDR3 contains 14 residues. Germline CDR1 reads MNHEY; CDR2 reads SMNVEV (reference sequence). The CDR3 DNA sequence: TGTGCCAGCAGTTTATCGCCCCTGACCTATGGCTACACCTTC. It encodes CASSLSPLTYGYTF.

The chain uses TRBV10-2 and TRBJ2-4; D is undetermined. Germline CDR1 WSHSY, CDR2 SAAADI. Trimming took 2 bases from V and 6 from J, leaving 8 bases between them. The CDR3 has 13 amino acids. Here the CDR3 DNA reads TGCGCCAGCAGTGAGGCACCGGGAAACATTCAGTACTTC. Translation: CASSEAPGNIQYF.

The chain has TRBV27 and TRBJ1-6; no firm D call. The CDR3 covers 16 residues. Trimming cost V 1 base and J 6 bases, with 13 bases left between them. Germline CDR1 and CDR2: MNHEY and SMNVEV (reference sequence). In DNA form, the CDR3 reads TGTGCCAGCAGTTTATTGGGGTCCTGGGGTAATTCACCCCTCCACTTT. This translates into CASSLLGSWGNSPLHF.

V is TRBV10-3 and J is TRBJ1-5; TRBD1 is a possible D gene (5 bases). CDR1 is ENHRY and CDR2 is SYGVKD in the germline V gene. There are 14 residues in the CDR3. V lost 1 base and J lost 4, with 8 bases in between. The CDR3 region is CAISELGDNQPQHF. The CDR3 bases are TGTGCCATCAGTGAGTTGGGGGATAATCAGCCCCAGCATTTT.